Given below is one T cell receptor beta chain in context. The antigen remains undetermined. This entry is derived from a study of cytomegalovirus exposure and HLA in healthy donors. Study-wide findings and caveats: The dataset shows that most TCR sequences were rare, while some public TCRs occurred in many donors. In a later analysis, specific HLA alleles were associated with 15,000 or so TCR beta sequences at a 0.05 false discovery rate.

The PCR ran on 60 Vbeta and 13 Jbeta primers. TCRdb keeps only in-frame clones here, not all; method: immunoSEQ multiplex PCR. The table includes 65,000 to 95,000 clones, over 65% detected once. The CDR3 runs to 16 residues. V lost 6 bases and J lost 4; bases outside the gene matches: 7. Per germline, CDR1 ENHRY and CDR2 SYGVKD. The sequence derives from a man aged 50-59 years in good health and CMV-seronegative. This sequence joins TRBV10-3 and TRBJ2-6; 9 bases fit TRBD2. Sequencing was performed on PBMCs. In nucleotides, the CDR3 is TGTGCCATCAGCGGGGGCGGGGGGGTCGGGGCCAACGTCCTGACTTTC. Amino acids: CAISGGGGVGANVLTF.